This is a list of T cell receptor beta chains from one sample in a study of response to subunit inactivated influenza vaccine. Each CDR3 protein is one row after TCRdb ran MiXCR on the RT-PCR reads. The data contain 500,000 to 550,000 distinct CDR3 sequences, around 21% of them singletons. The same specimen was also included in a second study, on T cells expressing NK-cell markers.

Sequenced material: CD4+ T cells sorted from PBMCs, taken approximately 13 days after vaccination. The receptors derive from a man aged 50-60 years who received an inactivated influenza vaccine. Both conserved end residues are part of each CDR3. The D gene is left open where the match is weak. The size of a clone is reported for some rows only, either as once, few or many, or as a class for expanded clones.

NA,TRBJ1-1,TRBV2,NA,CASSVGSPGTEAFF,TGTGCCAGCAGTGTCGGAAGTCCCGGCACTGAAGCTTTCTTT
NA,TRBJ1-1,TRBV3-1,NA,CASSQATVNTEAFF,TGTGCCAGCAGCCAAGCGACAGTGAACACTGAAGCTTTCTTT
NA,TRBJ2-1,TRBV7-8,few,CASSFTSRNEQFF,TGTGCCAGCAGCTTCACAAGTCGGAATGAGCAGTTCTTC
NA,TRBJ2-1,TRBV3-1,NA,CASSQRTSRGQPYNEQFF,TGTGCCAGCAGCCAAAGAACCTCGCGGGGCCAACCCTACAATGAGCAGTTCTTC
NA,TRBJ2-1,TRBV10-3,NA,CAITPGVANYNEQFF,TGTGCCATCACTCCGGGGGTAGCGAATTACAATGAGCAGTTCTTC
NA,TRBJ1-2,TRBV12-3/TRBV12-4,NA,CASSQSGPRGYGYTF,TGTGCCAGCAGCCAATCTGGACCCCGCGGCTATGGCTACACCTTC
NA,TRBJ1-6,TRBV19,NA,CASSLTNSPLHF,TGTGCCAGTAGTCTGACGAATTCACCCCTCCACTTT
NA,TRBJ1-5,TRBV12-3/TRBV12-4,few,CASSHSLSGGNQPQHF,TGTGCCAGCAGCCACTCACTTTCAGGAGGCAATCAGCCCCAGCATTTT
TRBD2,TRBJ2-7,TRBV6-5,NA,CASSYRVAGGGEQYF,TGTGCCAGCAGTTACAGGGTAGCGGGAGGAGGTGAGCAGTACTTC
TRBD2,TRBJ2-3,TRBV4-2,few,CASSQAGGGAGDTQYF,TGTGCCAGCAGCCAAGCGGGCGGGGGGGCCGGAGATACGCAGTATTTT
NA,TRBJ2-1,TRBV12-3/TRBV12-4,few,CASSRSGQYNEQFF,TGTGCCAGCAGCCGATCAGGACAGTACAATGAGCAGTTCTTC
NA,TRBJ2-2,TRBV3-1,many,CASSQDGRTGELFF,TGTGCCAGCAGCCAGGACGGAAGGACCGGGGAGCTGTTTTTT
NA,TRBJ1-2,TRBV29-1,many,CSANTGRGYTF,TGCAGCGCCAATACAGGTCGGGGCTACACCTTC
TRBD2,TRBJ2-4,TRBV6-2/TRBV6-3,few,CASSLGLAGHNVLAKNIQYF,TGTGCCAGCAGTCTCGGACTAGCGGGGCACAACGTGCTAGCCAAAAACATTCAGTACTTC
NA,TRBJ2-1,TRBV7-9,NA,CASSRDLLFGEQFF,TGTGCCAGCAGCCGGGATCTGCTTTTCGGTGAGCAGTTCTTC
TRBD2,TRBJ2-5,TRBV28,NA,CASTPAGREETQYF,TGTGCCAGCACCCCAGCGGGACGGGAAGAGACCCAGTACTTC
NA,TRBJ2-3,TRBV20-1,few,CSARGGIDTQYF,TGCAGTGCTAGAGGGGGAATAGATACGCAGTATTTT
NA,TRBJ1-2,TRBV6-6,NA,CASSYRVSGYTF,TGTGCCAGCAGTTATCGGGTGTCTGGCTACACCTTC
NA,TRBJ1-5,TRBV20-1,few,CSARSGSLNQPQHF,TGCAGTGCCCGTAGCGGGAGTTTAAATCAGCCCCAGCATTTT
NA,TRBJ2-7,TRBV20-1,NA,CSASRDTYEQYF,TGCAGTGCTAGCCGGGACACCTACGAGCAGTACTTC
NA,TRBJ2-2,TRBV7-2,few,CASSLWVGNTGELFF,TGTGCCAGCAGCTTATGGGTGGGGAACACCGGGGAGCTGTTTTTT
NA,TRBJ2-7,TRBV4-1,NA,CASSQALGMANHLNYSYEQYF,TGCGCCAGCAGCCAAGCTCTTGGTATGGCGAACCACCTAAATTACTCCTACGAGCAGTACTTC
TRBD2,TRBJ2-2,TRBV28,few,CASIRDYFTGELFF,TGTGCCAGCATTCGGGACTACTTCACCGGGGAGCTGTTTTTT
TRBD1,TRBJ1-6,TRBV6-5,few,CASSYATGGGSPLHF,TGTGCCAGCAGTTACGCAACAGGGGGCGGTTCACCCCTCCACTTT
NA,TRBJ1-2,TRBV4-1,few,CASSQVGGSYGYTF,TGCGCCAGCAGCCAAGTTGGGGGGTCCTATGGCTACACCTTC
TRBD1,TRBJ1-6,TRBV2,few,CASSAGGQGHSPLHF,TGTGCCAGCAGTGCCGGGGGACAGGGGCATTCACCCCTCCACTTT
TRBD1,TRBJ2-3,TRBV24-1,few,CATSDVTGEGDTQYF,TGTGCCACCAGTGACGTCACAGGGGAAGGGGATACGCAGTATTTT
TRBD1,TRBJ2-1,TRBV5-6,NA,CASSLVDRWSYNEQFF,TGTGCCAGCAGCTTGGTGGACAGGTGGTCCTACAATGAGCAGTTCTTC
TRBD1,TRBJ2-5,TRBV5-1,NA,CASSSPTGHGETQYF,TGCGCCAGCAGCTCCCCGACAGGGCATGGAGAGACCCAGTACTTC
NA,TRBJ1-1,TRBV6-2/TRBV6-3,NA,CASRTMMNTEAFF,TGTGCCAGCCGGACGATGATGAACACTGAAGCTTTCTTT
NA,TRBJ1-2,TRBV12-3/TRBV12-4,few,CASSLGDFYGYTF,TGTGCCAGCAGCCTCGGGGATTTCTATGGCTACACCTTC
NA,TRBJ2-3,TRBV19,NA,CASMHVGTDTQYF,TGTGCCAGTATGCACGTTGGCACAGATACGCAGTATTTT
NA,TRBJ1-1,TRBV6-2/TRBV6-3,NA,CASSYRLQVSEAFF,TGTGCCAGCAGTTACCGTCTACAAGTTTCTGAAGCTTTCTTT
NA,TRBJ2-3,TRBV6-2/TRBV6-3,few,CASSAIGSSTDTQYF,TGTGCCAGCAGTGCAATCGGGAGTAGCACAGATACGCAGTATTTT
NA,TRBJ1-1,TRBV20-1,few,CSPSAGRAVTEAFF,TGCAGTCCCTCAGCGGGCAGGGCGGTGACTGAAGCTTTCTTT
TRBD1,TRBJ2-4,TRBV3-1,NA,CASSQGDRGIQYF,TGTGCCAGCAGCCAAGGGGACAGGGGAATTCAGTACTTC
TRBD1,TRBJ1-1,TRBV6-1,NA,CASRRNTDRGGTEAFF,TGTGCCAGCAGGCGTAACACGGACAGGGGAGGCACTGAAGCTTTCTTT
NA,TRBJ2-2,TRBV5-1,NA,CASSFGEPGELFF,TGCGCCAGCAGCTTCGGGGAACCCGGGGAGCTGTTTTTT
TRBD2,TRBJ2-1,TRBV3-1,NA,CASSRSSGGALEQFF,TGTGCCAGCAGCCGTTCTAGCGGGGGGGCCTTGGAGCAGTTCTTC
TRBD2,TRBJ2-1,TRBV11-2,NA,CASSPGRGASYNEQFF,TGTGCCAGCAGCCCAGGGCGGGGGGCCTCCTACAATGAGCAGTTCTTC
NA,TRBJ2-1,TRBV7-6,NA,CASSSVGLNEQFF,TGTGCCAGCAGTTCTGTAGGCCTCAATGAGCAGTTCTTC
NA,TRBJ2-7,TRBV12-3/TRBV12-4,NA,CATTRQNSYEQYF,TGTGCCACGACCAGACAGAACTCCTACGAGCAGTACTTC